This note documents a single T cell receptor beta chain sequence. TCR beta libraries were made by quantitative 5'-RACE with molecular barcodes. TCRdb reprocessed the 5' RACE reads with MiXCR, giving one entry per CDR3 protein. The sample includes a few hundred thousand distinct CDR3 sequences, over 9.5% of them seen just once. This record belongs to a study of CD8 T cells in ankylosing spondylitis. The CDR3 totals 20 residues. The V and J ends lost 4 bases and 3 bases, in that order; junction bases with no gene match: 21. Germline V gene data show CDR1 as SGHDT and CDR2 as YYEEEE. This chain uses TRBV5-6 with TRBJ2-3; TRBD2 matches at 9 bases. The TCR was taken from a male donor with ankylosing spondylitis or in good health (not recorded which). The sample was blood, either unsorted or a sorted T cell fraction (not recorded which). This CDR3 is CASSPNRLSAAGGTTDTQYF. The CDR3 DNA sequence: TGTGCCAGCAGCCCCAATCGATTAAGCGCGGCGGGGGGGACTACAGATACGCAGTATTTT.